The 20 T cell receptor beta chains below were found in one sample sequenced in a study of human T cells and chemical hapten exposure. TCRdb independently ran MiXCR on the RACE reads; one entry per CDR3 protein. The sample records 370,000 or so distinct CDR3 sequences, 4% to 5.5% being singletons. Stated time point: patch test 1, 2 weeks after DPC sensitization. The treatment: therapeutic diphenylcyclopropenone sensitization with weekly scalp DPC. Sequenced here: whole blood, sampled in connection with sensitization to the hapten diphenylcyclopropenone (DPC). The source is a woman aged 50 to 60 with alopecia areata. Some clones in this sample may be carry-over from other donors' samples.

Ten or more counts support this clonotype. V and J are TRBV29-1 and TRBJ2-3; D is ambiguous. Per the germline V gene, CDR1 is SQVTM and CDR2 is ANQGSEA. CDR3 size: 11 residues. Trimming left V 4 bases short and J 5 bases short, with 7 bases between. The CDR3 nucleotides are TGCAGCGTTGTTCGAGGAGATACGCAGTATTTT. Its translation: CSVVRGDTQYF.

The V and J genes are TRBV12-3 or TRBV12-4 and TRBJ2-3; 11 bases fit TRBD2. The V segment lost 3 bases and the J segment 4 bases; nucleotides outside the gene matches: 6. This CDR3 region has 16 residues. This CDR3 is CASSFLAGGPPDTQYF. The CDR3 DNA sequence: TGTGCCAGCAGTTTTTTAGCGGGAGGGCCCCCAGATACGCAGTATTTT.

The chain carries TRBV2 and TRBJ2-6; tentative D call: TRBD2 (5 bases). Looked up from germline, CDR1 is SNHLY and CDR2 is FYNNEI. The V end lost 6 bases, the J end lost 0 bases, and 9 bases lay between the germline ends. The CDR3 runs to 15 residues. The CDR3 sequence is CASSQLVSGANVLTF. Written as DNA, the CDR3 is TGTGCCAGCAGCCAACTAGTCTCTGGGGCCAACGTCCTGACTTTC. Variable domain in full (rest from reference TRBV2 and TRBJ2-6): EPEVTQTPSHQVTQMGQEVILRCVPISNHLYFYWYRQILGQKVEFLVSFYNNEISEKSEIFDDQFSVERPDGSNFTLKIRSTKLEDSAMYFCASSQLVSGANVLTFGAGSRLTVL.

This clonotype appeared many times. J is TRBJ2-1 and V is TRBV2, with 7 bases lining up with TRBD2. The CDR3 has 17 amino acids. V shed 1 base, J shed 4 bases, and the junction held 10 bases outside the gene matches. Per the germline V gene, CDR1 is SNHLY and CDR2 is FYNNEI. The CDR3 DNA follows: TGTGCCAGCAGTGAAGGACACGGACTAGAAAGATACAATGAGCAGTTCTTC. Translated, it gives CASSEGHGLERYNEQFF.

This clonotype was observed at least ten times. This chain links TRBV24-1 with TRBJ2-7; 15 nucleotides match TRBD2. V trimming: 2 bases; J trimming: 1 base; junction bases outside the gene matches: 5. The length of the CDR3 is 18 residues. The germline CDR1 and CDR2 sequences are KGHDR and SFDVKD. CDR3 residues: CATSDSGTSGRPSYEQYF. The CDR3 DNA follows: TGTGCCACCAGTGATTCCGGGACTAGCGGGAGGCCGTCCTACGAGCAGTACTTC.

V gene TRBV6-5 combines with J gene TRBJ1-1; D remains ambiguous. The germline V and J ends were trimmed by 2 bases and 3 bases, with 13 bases remaining between them. The CDR3 is 15 residues long. Germline V gene sequence: CDR1 MNHEY, CDR2 SVGAGI. The CDR3 DNA follows: TGTGCCAGCAGTTACGAAGACACAAGCTACACTGAAGCTTTCTTT. This codes for CASSYEDTSYTEAFF.

The J gene is TRBJ2-7, the V gene TRBV7-2; the match to TRBD1 covers 8 bases. The CDR3 runs to 14 residues. The germline V gene has CDR1 SGHTA and CDR2 FQGNSA. Unmatched junction bases numbered 5, after V lost 4 bases and J lost 3 bases. CDR3 sequence reads: CASSYRDRYYEQYF. CDR3 DNA: TGTGCCAGCAGCTACCGGGACAGGTACTACGAGCAGTACTTC.

This clonotype was seen at least ten times. This chain connects TRBV20-1 to TRBJ2-3; 7 nucleotides line up with TRBD1. Germline V gene data show CDR1 as DFQATT and CDR2 as SNEGSKA (reference sequence). CDR3 length: 14 residues. The V gene end was trimmed by 2 bases and the J gene end by 2 bases; junction bases not matched to a gene: 4. Here the CDR3 DNA reads TGCAGTGCTAGATTAAAGGGGGCCACAGATACGCAGTATTTT. It translates to CSARLKGATDTQYF.

This clonotype was seen at least ten times. The V call is TRBV13, the J call TRBJ2-4; TRBD1 or TRBD2 may be the D gene (5 bases each). Trimming left V 6 bases short and J 5 bases short, with 14 bases between. Germline V gives CDR1 PRHDT, CDR2 FYEKMQ (reference sequence). The length of the CDR3 is 14 residues. CDR3 protein: CASSSGTRQNIQYF. As DNA, the CDR3 is TGTGCCAGCAGTTCGGGGACCCGGCAAAACATTCAGTACTTC.

This clonotype was detected a few times. V and J are TRBV5-1 and TRBJ2-3, with 7 bases identical to TRBD2. The CDR3 length is 15 residues. V lost 4 bases, J lost 2 bases, and 7 bases stayed unmatched. The germline gives CDR1 SGHRS, CDR2 YFSETQ. The CDR3 protein is CASSKEAGNTDTQYF. For the CDR3, the DNA is TGCGCCAGCAGCAAAGAAGCGGGAAACACAGATACGCAGTATTTT.

This chain joins TRBV3-1 and TRBJ2-7; D is perhaps TRBD2 (6 bases). V was pared by 4 bases and J by 5 bases, with 18 bases between. Germline V gene lookup returns CDR1 LGHDT and CDR2 YNNKEL (reference sequence). The CDR3 is 15 residues long. The CDR3 DNA reads TGTGCCAGCAGCCCCCCCCCGGCAGGGAGGAACGAGCAGTACTTC. Protein sequence: CASSPPPAGRNEQYF.

This clonotype was seen once. This may come from a read error, since a much larger clone is one base off. CDR3 DNA sequence: TGTGCCAGCAGCTTAGCATCGTCTAGAGATGGGCAGTTCTTC. This codes for CASSLASSRDGQFF. The chain employs TRBV7-9 and TRBJ2-1; no clear D gene. This CDR3 spans 14 amino acids. The V and J ends lost 0 bases and 12 bases respectively, with 15 bases between them. Germline V gene lookup returns CDR1 SEHNR and CDR2 FQNEAQ (reference sequence).

This clonotype was recorded many times. The chain combines TRBV28 with TRBJ2-7, with 7 nucleotides matching TRBD2. V lost 6 bases and J lost 9; bases outside the gene matches: 5. The CDR3 consists of 11 residues. Germline CDR1 and CDR2: MDHEN and SYDVKM. The CDR3 reads CASSGGFGQYF. CDR3 DNA sequence: TGTGCCAGCAGCGGGGGGTTCGGGCAGTACTTC.

This clonotype appeared many times. The chain carries TRBV20-1 and TRBJ2-3, with D unresolved. This CDR3 is 14 amino acids long. Trimming took off 4 bases at V and 1 base at J, with 12 bases between the two ends. The germline CDR1 and CDR2 sequences are DFQATT and SNEGSKA (reference sequence). DNA of the CDR3: TGCAGTGCTACCCCTCCGGCCCGCACAGATACGCAGTATTTT. It codes for CSATPPARTDTQYF.

This clonotype was seen a handful of times. This sequence joins TRBV30 and TRBJ1-2; the D gene is possibly TRBD1 (6 bases). The CDR3 is made up of 12 amino acids. Looked up from germline, CDR1 is GTSNPN and CDR2 is SVGIG (reference sequence). V was pared by 3 bases and J by 4 bases, with 9 bases between. The CDR3 region has the DNA TGTGCCTGGAGAAGGGGGACCTATGGCTACACCTTC. As protein: CAWRRGTYGYTF.

This clonotype was observed at least ten times. This chain joins TRBV5-1 and TRBJ1-1, with D unresolved. The CDR3 contains 15 residues. V lost 1 base, J lost 4 bases, and 14 bases lay in between. Per the germline V gene, CDR1 is SGHRS and CDR2 is YFSETQ. The CDR3 DNA reads TGCGCCAGCAGCTTGCACCCAGGTCAAGGCACTGAAGCTTTCTTT. It codes for CASSLHPGQGTEAFF.

This clonotype was recorded many times. The chain combines TRBV7-2 with TRBJ2-1, with D unresolved. Germline lookup yields CDR1 SGHTA and CDR2 FQGNSA. Trimming stripped 2 bases from V and 0 bases from J, with 5 bases between. This CDR3 has 14 amino acids. The CDR3 sequence is CASSLQPSYNEQFF. For the CDR3, the DNA is TGTGCCAGCAGCTTACAGCCCTCCTACAATGAGCAGTTCTTC.

In its sample, this clonotype was seen many times. The rearrangement uses TRBV20-1 and TRBJ2-3, with 8 bases that match TRBD1. J gave up 0 bases and V 1 base, and 6 bases lay outside the gene matches. Germline CDR1 and CDR2: DFQATT and SNEGSKA (reference sequence). The CDR3 loop spans 16 amino acids. The CDR3 region is CSARAPGGASTDTQYF. As DNA, the CDR3 is TGCAGTGCTAGAGCCCCAGGGGGCGCGAGCACAGATACGCAGTATTTT.

This clonotype was recorded a few times. The chain uses TRBV7-2 and TRBJ1-1, with 9 bases matching TRBD1. This CDR3 spans 15 amino acids. The J segment lost 5 bases and the V segment lost 1 base, leaving 5 bases of the junction unmatched. The V gene's germline CDR1 is SGHTA and CDR2 FQGNSA. The CDR3 protein is CASSLDRGRRTEAFF. The CDR3 DNA follows: TGTGCCAGCAGCTTAGACAGGGGGCGGAGAACTGAAGCTTTCTTT.

This clonotype was seen ten or more times. Germline and junction disagree at one end, which may indicate a read error. CDR3 region: CASSPDGSNQPQHF. The CDR3 nucleotides are TGCGCCAGCAGCCCCGACGGTAGCAATCAGCCCCAGCATTTT. The V gene is TRBV12-3 or TRBV12-4, the J gene TRBJ1-5; D call uncertain. CDR3 length: 14 amino acids.